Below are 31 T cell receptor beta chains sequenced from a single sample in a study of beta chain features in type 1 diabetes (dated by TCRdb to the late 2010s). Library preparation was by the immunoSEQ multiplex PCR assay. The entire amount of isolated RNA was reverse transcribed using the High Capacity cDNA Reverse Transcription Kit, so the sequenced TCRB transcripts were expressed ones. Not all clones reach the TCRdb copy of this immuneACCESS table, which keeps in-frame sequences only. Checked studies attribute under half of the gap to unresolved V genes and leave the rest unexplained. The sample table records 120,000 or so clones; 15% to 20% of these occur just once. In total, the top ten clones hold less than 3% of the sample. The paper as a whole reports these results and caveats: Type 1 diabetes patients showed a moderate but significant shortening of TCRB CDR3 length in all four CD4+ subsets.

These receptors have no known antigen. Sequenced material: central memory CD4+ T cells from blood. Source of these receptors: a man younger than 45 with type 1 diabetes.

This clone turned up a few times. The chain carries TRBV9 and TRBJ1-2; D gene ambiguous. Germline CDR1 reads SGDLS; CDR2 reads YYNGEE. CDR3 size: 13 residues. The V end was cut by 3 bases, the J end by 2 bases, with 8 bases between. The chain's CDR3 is CASSGSVNYGYTF. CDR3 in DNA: TGTGCCAGCAGCGGTTCAGTCAACTATGGCTACACCTTC.

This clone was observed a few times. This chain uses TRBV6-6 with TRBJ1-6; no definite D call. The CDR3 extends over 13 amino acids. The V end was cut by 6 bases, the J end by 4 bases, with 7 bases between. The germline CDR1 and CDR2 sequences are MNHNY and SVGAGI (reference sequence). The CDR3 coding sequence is TGTGCCAGCAGCCGGGATTATAATTCACCCCTCCACTTT. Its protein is CASSRDYNSPLHF.

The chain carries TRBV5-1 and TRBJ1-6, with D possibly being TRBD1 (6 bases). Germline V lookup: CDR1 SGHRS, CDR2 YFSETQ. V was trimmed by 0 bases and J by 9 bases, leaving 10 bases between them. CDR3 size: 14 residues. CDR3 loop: CASSLGQEVSPLHF. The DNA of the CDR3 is TGCGCCAGCAGCTTGGGACAGGAGGTTTCACCCCTCCACTTT.

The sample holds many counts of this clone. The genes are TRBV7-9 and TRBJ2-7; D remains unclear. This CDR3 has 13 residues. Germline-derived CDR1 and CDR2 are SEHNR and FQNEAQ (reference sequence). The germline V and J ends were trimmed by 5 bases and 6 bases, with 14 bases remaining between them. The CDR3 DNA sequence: TGTGCCAGCAGCCGACCGCCTGGAAGCGAGCAGTACTTC. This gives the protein CASSRPPGSEQYF.

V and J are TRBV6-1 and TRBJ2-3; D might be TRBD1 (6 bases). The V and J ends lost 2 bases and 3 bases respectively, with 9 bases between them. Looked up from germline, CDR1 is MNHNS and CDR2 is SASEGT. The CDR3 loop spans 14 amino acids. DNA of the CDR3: TGTGCCAGCAGTGAAAGGGACACTACAGATACGCAGTATTTT. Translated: CASSERDTTDTQYF.

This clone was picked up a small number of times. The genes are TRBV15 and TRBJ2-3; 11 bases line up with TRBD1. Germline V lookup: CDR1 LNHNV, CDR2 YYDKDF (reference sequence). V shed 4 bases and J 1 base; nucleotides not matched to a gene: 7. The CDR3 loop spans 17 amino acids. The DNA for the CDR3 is TGTGCCACCAGCAAAAGCACGGGACAGGGGGGCACAGATACGCAGTATTTT. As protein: CATSKSTGQGGTDTQYF.

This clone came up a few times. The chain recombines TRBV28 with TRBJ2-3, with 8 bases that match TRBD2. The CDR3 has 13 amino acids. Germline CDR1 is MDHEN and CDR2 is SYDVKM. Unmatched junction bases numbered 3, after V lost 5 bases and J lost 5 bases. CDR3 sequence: CASSLTSVDTQYF. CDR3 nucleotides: TGTGCCAGCAGTCTGACTAGCGTAGATACGCAGTATTTT.

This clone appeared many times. CDR3 region: CASSFSWDSAYEQYF. Here the CDR3 DNA reads TGTGCCAGCAGCTTTTCGTGGGATAGCGCCTACGAGCAGTACTTC. The chain carries TRBV7-2 and TRBJ2-7; a weak D match, TRBD2 (5 bases). The CDR3 is 15 amino acids. With 3 bases removed from V and 2 bases from J, the gap between germline ends came to 14 bases. Germline assignment: CDR1 SGHTA and CDR2 FQGNSA.

The CDR3 coding sequence is TGCGCCAGCAGCTTGGGGACTAGCGGGCGGGAGACCCAGTACTTC. This encodes CASSLGTSGRETQYF. The chain uses TRBV5-1 and TRBJ2-5, with TRBD2 identical over 11 bases. The CDR3 is 15 residues long. The ends lost 0 bases at V and 5 bases at J; junction bases unmatched: 3. From germline, CDR1 is SGHRS and CDR2 YFSETQ. The entire variable domain, with the rest obtained from reference TRBV5-1 and TRBJ2-5, is as follows: KAGVTQTPRYLIKTRGQQVTLSCSPISGHRSVSWYQQTPGQGLQFLFEYFSETQRNKGNFPGRFSGRQFSNSRSEMNVSTLELGDSALYLCASSLGTSGRETQYFGPGTRLLVL.

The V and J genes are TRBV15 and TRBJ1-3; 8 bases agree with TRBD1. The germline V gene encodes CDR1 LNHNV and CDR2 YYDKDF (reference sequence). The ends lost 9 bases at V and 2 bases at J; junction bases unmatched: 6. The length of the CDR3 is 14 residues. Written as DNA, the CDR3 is TGTGCCACGTCGGAGACAGGGGCTGGAAACACCATATATTTT. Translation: CATSETGAGNTIYF.

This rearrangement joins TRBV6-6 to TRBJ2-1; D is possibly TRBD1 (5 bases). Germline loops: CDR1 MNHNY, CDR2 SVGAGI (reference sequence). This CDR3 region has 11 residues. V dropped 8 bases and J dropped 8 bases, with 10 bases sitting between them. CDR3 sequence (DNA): TGTGCCAGCTCGTGGGGCGATGAGCAGTTCTTC. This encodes CASSWGDEQFF.

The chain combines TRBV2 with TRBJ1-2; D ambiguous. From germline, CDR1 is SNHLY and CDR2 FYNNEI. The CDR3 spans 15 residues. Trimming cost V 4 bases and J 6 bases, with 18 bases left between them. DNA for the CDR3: TGTGCCAGCAGTGTTACCGTCGAGGGAAACAATGGCTACACCTTC. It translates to CASSVTVEGNNGYTF.

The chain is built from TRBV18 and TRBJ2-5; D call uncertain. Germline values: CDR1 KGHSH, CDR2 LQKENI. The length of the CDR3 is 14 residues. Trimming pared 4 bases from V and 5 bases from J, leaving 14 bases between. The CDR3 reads CASSLGTAGETQYF. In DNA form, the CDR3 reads TGTGCCAGCTCACTGGGAACGGCCGGGGAGACCCAGTACTTC.

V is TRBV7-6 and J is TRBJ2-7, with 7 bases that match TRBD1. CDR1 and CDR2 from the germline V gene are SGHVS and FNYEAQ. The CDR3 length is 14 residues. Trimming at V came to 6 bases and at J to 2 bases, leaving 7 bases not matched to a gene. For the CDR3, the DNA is TGTGCCAGCAGAAAAATAGGGACAGCCTACGAGCAGTACTTC. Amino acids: CASRKIGTAYEQYF.

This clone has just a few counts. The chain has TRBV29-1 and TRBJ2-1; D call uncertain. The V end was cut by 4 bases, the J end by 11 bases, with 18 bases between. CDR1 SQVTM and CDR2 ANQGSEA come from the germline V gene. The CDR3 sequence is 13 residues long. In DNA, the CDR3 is TGCAGCGTTGTTGGAACTCTCCTAAAGAAGCAGTTCTTC. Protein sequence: CSVVGTLLKKQFF.

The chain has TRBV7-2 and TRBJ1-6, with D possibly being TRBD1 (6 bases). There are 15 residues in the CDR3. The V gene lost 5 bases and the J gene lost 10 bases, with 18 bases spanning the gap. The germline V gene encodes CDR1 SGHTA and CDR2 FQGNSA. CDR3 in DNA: TGTGCCAGCAGCCCAGCCGGGGGCTGGGGGTCACCCCTCCACTTT. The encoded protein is CASSPAGGWGSPLHF.

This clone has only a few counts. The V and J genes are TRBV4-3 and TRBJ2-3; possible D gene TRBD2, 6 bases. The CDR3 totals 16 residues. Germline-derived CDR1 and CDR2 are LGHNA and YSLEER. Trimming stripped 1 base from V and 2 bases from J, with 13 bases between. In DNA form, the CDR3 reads TGCGCCAGCAGCCAAGGGAATAGCGGATACACAGATACGCAGTATTTT. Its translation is CASSQGNSGYTDTQYF.

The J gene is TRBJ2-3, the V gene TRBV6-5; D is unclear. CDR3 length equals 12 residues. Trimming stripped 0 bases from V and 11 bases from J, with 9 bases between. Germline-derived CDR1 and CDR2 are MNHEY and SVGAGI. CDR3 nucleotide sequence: TGTGCCAGCAGTTACTCAGGTAACATGCAGTATTTT. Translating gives CASSYSGNMQYF.

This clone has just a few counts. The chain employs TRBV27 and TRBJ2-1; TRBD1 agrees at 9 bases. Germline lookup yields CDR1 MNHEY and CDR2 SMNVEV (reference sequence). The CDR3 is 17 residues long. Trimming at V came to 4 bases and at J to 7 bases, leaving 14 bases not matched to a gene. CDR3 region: CASSSLNRDRVLNEQFF. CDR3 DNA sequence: TGTGCCAGCAGTTCTCTCAACCGGGACAGGGTTTTGAATGAGCAGTTCTTC.

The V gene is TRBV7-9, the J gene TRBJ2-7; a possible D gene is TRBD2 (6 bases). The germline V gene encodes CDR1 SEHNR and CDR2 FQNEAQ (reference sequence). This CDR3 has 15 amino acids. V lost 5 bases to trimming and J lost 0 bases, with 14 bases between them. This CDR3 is CASSPQGGASYEQYF. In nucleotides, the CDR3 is TGTGCCAGCAGCCCCCAGGGCGGGGCCTCCTACGAGCAGTACTTC.

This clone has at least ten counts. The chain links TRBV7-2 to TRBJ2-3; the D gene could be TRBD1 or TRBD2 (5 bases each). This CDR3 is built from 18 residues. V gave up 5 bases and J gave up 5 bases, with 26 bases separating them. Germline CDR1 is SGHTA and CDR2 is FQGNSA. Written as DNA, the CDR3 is TGTGCCAGCAGCCCAGATCCACACGGGACGGTTCGGGGAGATACGCAGTATTTT. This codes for CASSPDPHGTVRGDTQYF.

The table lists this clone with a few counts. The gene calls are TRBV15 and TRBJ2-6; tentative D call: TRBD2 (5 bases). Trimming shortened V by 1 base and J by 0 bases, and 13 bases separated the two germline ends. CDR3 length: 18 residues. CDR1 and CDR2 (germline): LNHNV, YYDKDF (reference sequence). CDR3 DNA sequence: TGTGCCACCAGCAGAGTTCGCCGAGGGAGCTCTGGGGCCAACGTCCTGACTTTC. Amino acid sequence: CATSRVRRGSSGANVLTF.

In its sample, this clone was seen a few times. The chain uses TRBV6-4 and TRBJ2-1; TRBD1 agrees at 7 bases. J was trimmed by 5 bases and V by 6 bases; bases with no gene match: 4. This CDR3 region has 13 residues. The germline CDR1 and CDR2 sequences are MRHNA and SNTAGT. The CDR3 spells CASSGTDNNEQFF. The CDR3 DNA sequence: TGTGCCAGCAGCGGGACAGACAACAATGAGCAGTTCTTC.

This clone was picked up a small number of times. The CDR3 loop is CASKGGPIQETQYF. The CDR3 coding sequence is TGCGCCAGCAAGGGGGGGCCCATCCAAGAGACCCAGTACTTC. The J gene is TRBJ2-5, the V gene TRBV5-1; a possible D gene is TRBD2 (7 bases). V lost 6 bases and J 1 base, leaving 13 bases between the germline ends. The CDR3 runs to 14 residues. The germline V gene has CDR1 SGHRS and CDR2 YFSETQ.

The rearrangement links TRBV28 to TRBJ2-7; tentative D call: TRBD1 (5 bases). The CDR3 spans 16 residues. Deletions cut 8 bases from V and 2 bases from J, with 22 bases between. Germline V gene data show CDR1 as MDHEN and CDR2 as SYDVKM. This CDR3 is CASGSSGQGKTYEQYF. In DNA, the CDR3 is TGTGCCAGCGGCTCGTCAGGGCAGGGTAAAACCTACGAGCAGTACTTC.

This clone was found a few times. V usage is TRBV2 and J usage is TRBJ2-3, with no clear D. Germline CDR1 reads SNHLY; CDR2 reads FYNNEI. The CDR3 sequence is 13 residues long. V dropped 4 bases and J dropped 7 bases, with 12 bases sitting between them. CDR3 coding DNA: TGTGCCAGCAGTGTTGATATGGGGAATACGCAGTATTTT. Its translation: CASSVDMGNTQYF.

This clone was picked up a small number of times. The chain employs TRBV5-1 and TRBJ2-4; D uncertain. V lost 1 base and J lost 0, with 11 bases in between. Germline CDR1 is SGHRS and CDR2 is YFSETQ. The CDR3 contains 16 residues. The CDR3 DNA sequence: TGCGCCAGCAGCTTGAGTCAGACCCTAGCCAAAAACATTCAGTACTTC. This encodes CASSLSQTLAKNIQYF.

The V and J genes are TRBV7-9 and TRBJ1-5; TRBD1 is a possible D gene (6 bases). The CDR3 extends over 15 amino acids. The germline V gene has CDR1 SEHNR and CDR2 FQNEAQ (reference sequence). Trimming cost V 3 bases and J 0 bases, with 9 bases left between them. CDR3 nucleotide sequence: TGTGCCAGCAGCTTGGGGGGCTATAGCAATCAGCCCCAGCATTTT. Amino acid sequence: CASSLGGYSNQPQHF.

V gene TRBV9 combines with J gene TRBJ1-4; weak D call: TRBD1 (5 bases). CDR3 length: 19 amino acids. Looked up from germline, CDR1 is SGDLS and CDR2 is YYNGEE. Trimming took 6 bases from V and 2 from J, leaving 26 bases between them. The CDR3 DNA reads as TGTGCCAGCACCTCCCCCCTGCGGGATAGGGGTGGCACTAATGAAAAACTGTTTTTT. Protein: CASTSPLRDRGGTNEKLFF.

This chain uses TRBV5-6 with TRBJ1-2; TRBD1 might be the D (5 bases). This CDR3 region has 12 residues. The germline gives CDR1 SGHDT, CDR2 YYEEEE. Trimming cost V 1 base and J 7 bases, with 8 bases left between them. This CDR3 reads CASSLSRVGYTF. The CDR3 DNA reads TGTGCCAGCAGCTTGAGCAGGGTTGGCTACACCTTC.

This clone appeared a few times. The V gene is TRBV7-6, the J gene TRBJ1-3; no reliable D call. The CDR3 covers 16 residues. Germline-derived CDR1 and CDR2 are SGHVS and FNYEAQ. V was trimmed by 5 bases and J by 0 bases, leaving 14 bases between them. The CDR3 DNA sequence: TGTGCCAGCAGCACCTATGGCACCAGCTCTGGAAACACCATATATTTT. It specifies CASSTYGTSSGNTIYF.